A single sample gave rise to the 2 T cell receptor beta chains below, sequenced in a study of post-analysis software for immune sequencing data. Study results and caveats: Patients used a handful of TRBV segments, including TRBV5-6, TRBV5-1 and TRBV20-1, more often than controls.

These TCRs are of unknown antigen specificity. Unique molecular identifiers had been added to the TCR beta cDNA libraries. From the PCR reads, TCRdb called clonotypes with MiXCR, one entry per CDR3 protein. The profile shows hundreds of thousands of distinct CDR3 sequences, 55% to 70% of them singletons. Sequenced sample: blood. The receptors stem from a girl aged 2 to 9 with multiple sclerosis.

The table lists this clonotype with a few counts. The CDR3 DNA follows: TGCAGTGCCAGGGGCAGAAACCAGCCCCAGCATTTT. It encodes CSARGRNQPQHF. The rearrangement uses TRBV20-1 and TRBJ1-5; maybe TRBD1 (6 bases). V lost 6 bases, J lost 7 bases, and 13 bases lay in between. The V gene's germline CDR1 is DFQATT and CDR2 SNEGSKA (reference sequence). The CDR3 consists of 12 residues.

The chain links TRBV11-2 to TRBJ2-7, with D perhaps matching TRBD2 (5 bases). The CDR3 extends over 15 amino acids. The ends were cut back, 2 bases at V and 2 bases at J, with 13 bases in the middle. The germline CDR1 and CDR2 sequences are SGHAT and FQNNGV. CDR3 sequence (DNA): TGTGCCAGCAGCTTAAATCCCGGGGTAGCCTACGAGCAGTACTTC. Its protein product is CASSLNPGVAYEQYF.